A single sample gave rise to the 24 T cell receptor beta chains below, sequenced in a study of shared clonotypes between healthy human individuals. Libraries were prepared by immunoSEQ multiplex PCR; TCRdb keeps only in-frame clonotypes and omits some of them. The sample holds over a million clones, roughly 96% seen once. Sequencing was done on a sample of naive CD4+ T cells sorted from blood. Subset denoted: CD45RA+ positively selected. These receptor sequences come from a man younger than 45 in good health.

This chain uses TRBV19 with TRBJ2-1; tentative D call: TRBD1 (5 bases). Germline CDR1 LNHDA, CDR2 SQIVND (reference sequence). The CDR3 totals 11 residues. Trimming removed 7 bases from V and 9 bases from J, with 10 bases in between. In DNA form, the CDR3 reads TGTGCCAGTACCAGAACAGGTGAGCAGTTCTTC. It yields the protein CASTRTGEQFF.

The chain recombines TRBV7-9 with TRBJ2-1, with D maybe TRBD1 (5 bases). The CDR3 runs 15 residues. CDR1 and CDR2 (germline): SEHNR, FQNEAQ (reference sequence). V gave up 2 bases and J gave up 4 bases, with 12 bases separating them. The CDR3 DNA reads as TGTGCCAGCAGCTTAAAGCCACAGGTTTACAATGAGCAGTTCTTC. Protein: CASSLKPQVYNEQFF. The complete variable domain, with remaining parts taken from reference TRBV7-9 and TRBJ2-1, reads DTGVSQNPRHKITKRGQNVTFRCDPISEHNRLYWYRQTLGQGPEFLTYFQNEAQLEKSRLLSDRFSAERPKGSFSTLEIQRTEQGDSAMYLCASSLKPQVYNEQFFGPGTRLTVL.

Note on this clone: Distinct nucleotide sequences in the sample also encode this CDR3. The chain has TRBV18 and TRBJ2-7, with a possible D match to TRBD2 (5 bases). Germline V gene data show CDR1 as KGHSH and CDR2 as LQKENI. The CDR3 contains 13 residues. V was shortened by 0 bases and J by 4 bases, with 7 bases between the two germline ends. CDR3 region: CASSPPGSYEQYF. CDR3 sequence (DNA): TGTGCCAGCTCACCACCAGGGAGTTACGAGCAGTACTTC.

The V call is TRBV5-1, the J call TRBJ2-1, with D perhaps assigned TRBD1 or TRBD2 (6 bases each). This CDR3 comprises 15 residues. V lost 1 base and J 4 bases, leaving 12 bases between the germline ends. The germline gives CDR1 SGHRS, CDR2 YFSETQ. The CDR3 DNA is TGCGCCAGCAGCTTGAGGAGGGGGGTTTACAATGAGCAGTTCTTC. This translates into CASSLRRGVYNEQFF.

V usage is TRBV5-1 and J usage is TRBJ2-1; D is perhaps TRBD2 (6 bases). V lost 0 bases, J lost 5 bases, and 18 bases lay in between. The CDR3 runs 17 residues. From germline, CDR1 is SGHRS and CDR2 YFSETQ. The CDR3, as DNA: TGCGCCAGCAGCTTGGTTGGAGGGTGGACAAAGCACAATGAGCAGTTCTTC. As protein: CASSLVGGWTKHNEQFF.

V and J are TRBV10-2 and TRBJ2-7; the D gene is possibly TRBD2 (5 bases). The V gene lost 6 bases and the J gene lost 2 bases, with 11 bases spanning the gap. The CDR3 is 13 residues long. The germline gives CDR1 WSHSY, CDR2 SAAADI. This chain's CDR3 is CASRPGIAYEQYF. CDR3 in DNA: TGCGCCAGCAGGCCGGGAATAGCCTACGAGCAGTACTTC.

As DNA, the CDR3 is TGTGCCAGCACTGGGGGGCTTGTAAGCGAGCAGTACTTC. Its translation: CASTGGLVSEQYF. This rearrangement joins TRBV2 to TRBJ2-7; either TRBD1 or TRBD2 may supply D (6 bases each). V was shortened by 7 bases and J by 6 bases, with 16 bases between the two germline ends. Germline lookup yields CDR1 SNHLY and CDR2 FYNNEI. The CDR3 loop spans 13 amino acids.

The rearrangement joins TRBV5-1 to TRBJ1-1; TRBD1 might be the D (5 bases). Per the germline V gene, CDR1 is SGHRS and CDR2 is YFSETQ. CDR3 length: 14 residues. Trimming took off 6 bases at V and 7 bases at J, with 19 bases between the two ends. CDR3 residues: CASKHQGATNEAFF. Written as DNA, the CDR3 is TGCGCCAGCAAGCACCAGGGAGCCACAAATGAAGCTTTCTTT.

The chain combines TRBV5-4 with TRBJ2-1; D is unclear. Trimming cost V 0 bases and J 2 bases, with 15 bases left between them. This CDR3 is built from 17 residues. The V gene's germline CDR1 is SGHNT and CDR2 YYREEE (reference sequence). CDR3 protein: CASSLATTPIPYNEQFF. CDR3 nucleotide sequence: TGTGCCAGCAGCTTGGCCACGACTCCGATCCCCTACAATGAGCAGTTCTTC. The full variable domain, with the rest looked up from reference TRBV5-4 and TRBJ2-1, is ETGVTQSPTHLIKTRGQQVTLRCSSQSGHNTVSWYQQALGQGPQFIFQYYREEENGRGNFPPRFSGLQFPNYSSELNVNALELDDSALYLCASSLATTPIPYNEQFFGPGTRLTVL.

This chain connects TRBV5-6 to TRBJ2-7; D tentatively reads TRBD1 or TRBD2 (5 bases each). CDR1 SGHDT and CDR2 YYEEEE come from the germline V gene. The CDR3 covers 16 residues. Trimming removed 4 bases from V and 3 bases from J, with 20 bases in between. The CDR3 sequence is CASSQDPGTSRYEQYF. The CDR3 bases are TGTGCCAGCAGCCAAGATCCGGGGACGTCTCGCTACGAGCAGTACTTC.

This chain links TRBV5-1 with TRBJ1-1, with a weak D call TRBD1 (5 bases). The CDR3 contains 14 residues. Germline CDR1 is SGHRS and CDR2 is YFSETQ. Deletions cut 2 bases from V and 1 base from J, with 9 bases between. CDR3 region: CASSFDRQNTEAFF. The DNA of the CDR3 is TGCGCCAGCAGCTTTGACAGACAGAACACTGAAGCTTTCTTT.

As concerns this clone: Other nucleotide sequences in the sample specify the same CDR3. V is TRBV7-6 and J is TRBJ2-7; D uncertain. CDR1 and CDR2 from the germline V gene are SGHVS and FNYEAQ. V dropped 0 bases and J dropped 6 bases, with 3 bases sitting between them. The CDR3 covers 11 residues. Written as DNA, the CDR3 is TGTGCCAGCAGCTTAGCGGCCGAGCAGTACTTC. Translation gives CASSLAAEQYF. Filled out from reference TRBV7-6 and TRBJ2-7, the complete variable domain reads GAGVSQSPRYKVTKRGQDVALRCDPISGHVSLYWYRQALGQGPEFLTYFNYEAQQDKSGLPNDRFSAERPEGSISTLTIQRTEQRDSAMYRCASSLAAEQYFGPGTRLTVT.

The V and J genes are TRBV5-4 and TRBJ1-1; D gene ambiguous. Trimming left V 0 bases short and J 1 base short, with 10 bases between. The germline CDR1 and CDR2 sequences are SGHNT and YYREEE (reference sequence). The CDR3 is made up of 15 amino acids. The CDR3 region is CASSLGALANTEAFF. CDR3 nucleotide sequence: TGTGCCAGCAGCTTGGGCGCCTTAGCGAACACTGAAGCTTTCTTT.

This chain joins TRBV5-5 and TRBJ1-2; 10 bases match TRBD1. With V trimmed by 7 bases and J by 4 bases, 13 bases remained unmatched. Germline loops: CDR1 SGHKS, CDR2 YYEKEE (reference sequence). The CDR3 runs 16 residues. This CDR3 is CASGTGAISGLYGYTF. CDR3 bases: TGTGCCAGCGGGACAGGGGCCATCTCGGGGCTCTATGGCTACACCTTC.

The chain is built from TRBV18 and TRBJ1-1; possible D gene TRBD1, 6 bases. Germline V gene lookup returns CDR1 KGHSH and CDR2 LQKENI. V dropped 5 bases and J dropped 4 bases, with 8 bases sitting between them. This CDR3 region has 12 residues. In nucleotides, the CDR3 is TGTGCCAGCTCAAGGGACATCACTGAAGCTTTCTTT. Protein sequence: CASSRDITEAFF.

The chain uses TRBV18 and TRBJ2-1; D may correspond to TRBD1 or TRBD2 (7 bases each). V was pared by 4 bases and J by 8 bases, with 18 bases between. The CDR3 covers 15 residues. Germline V gene data show CDR1 as KGHSH and CDR2 as LQKENI. The CDR3 region is CASSRQGGDADEQFF. The CDR3 DNA is TGTGCCAGCTCACGGCAGGGGGGGGACGCAGATGAGCAGTTCTTC.

The rearrangement links TRBV7-9 to TRBJ2-7, with 13 nucleotides matching TRBD2. The ends lost 3 bases at V and 3 bases at J; junction bases unmatched: 8. Germline V gene data show CDR1 as SEHNR and CDR2 as FQNEAQ (reference sequence). The CDR3 is 17 residues long. CDR3 DNA sequence: TGTGCCAGCAGCTTTAGCGCCAGGACTAGCGGGAGCTACGAGCAGTACTTC. Amino acids: CASSFSARTSGSYEQYF.

The chain combines TRBV5-4 with TRBJ2-1; a weak D match, TRBD2 (6 bases). Looked up from germline, CDR1 is SGHNT and CDR2 is YYREEE (reference sequence). With 2 bases removed from V and 9 bases from J, the gap between germline ends came to 15 bases. The length of the CDR3 is 14 residues. The CDR3 is CASSFPGEVTEQFF. CDR3 sequence (DNA): TGTGCCAGCAGCTTTCCGGGAGAGGTCACTGAGCAGTTCTTC.

This sequence joins TRBV5-6 and TRBJ2-3; perhaps TRBD1 as D (6 bases). Germline V gene data show CDR1 as SGHDT and CDR2 as YYEEEE. The length of the CDR3 is 18 residues. The germline V and J ends were trimmed by 2 bases and 2 bases, with 21 bases remaining between them. CDR3 region: CASSLPWQGKGNTDTQYF. DNA of the CDR3: TGTGCCAGCAGCTTACCCTGGCAGGGGAAGGGGAACACAGATACGCAGTATTTT.

As for this clone: Other DNA sequences of this sample code for an identical CDR3. This chain's CDR3 is CASSPGTSGRGTDTQYF. In nucleotides, the CDR3 is TGTGCCAGCTCACCAGGAACTAGCGGGAGGGGCACAGATACGCAGTATTTT. The chain joins TRBV18 to TRBJ2-3; TRBD2 aligns across 13 bases. V dropped 2 bases and J dropped 1; count of bases not matched to a gene: 3. Germline V gene sequence: CDR1 KGHSH, CDR2 LQKENI. CDR3 length: 17 amino acids.

Comments on this clone: This sample includes further DNA sequences coding for the same CDR3. The CDR3 DNA is TGTGCCAGCACTGGGGGCAATCAGCCCCAGCATTTT. The encoded protein is CASTGGNQPQHF. V usage is TRBV28 and J usage is TRBJ1-5; D is unclear. Germline CDR1 and CDR2: MDHEN and SYDVKM. The V end lost 7 bases, the J end lost 2 bases, and 6 bases lay between the germline ends. The CDR3 consists of 12 residues.

The DNA for the CDR3 is TGTGCCAGCAGCGACGGGACCGTGAGCCAAGAGACCCAGTACTTC. Protein: CASSDGTVSQETQYF. The chain recombines TRBV9 with TRBJ2-5; D assignment may be TRBD1 or TRBD2 (5 bases each). The germline V and J ends were trimmed by 3 bases and 1 base, with 13 bases remaining between them. Germline V gene data show CDR1 as SGDLS and CDR2 as YYNGEE. There are 15 residues in the CDR3.

The sample holds one count of this clone. This chain links TRBV18 with TRBJ2-1, with 8 nucleotides matching TRBD1. The CDR3 has 15 residues. V was pared by 6 bases and J by 7 bases, with 11 bases of the junction left unmatched. CDR1 and CDR2 (germline): KGHSH, LQKENI. The CDR3 nucleotides read TGTGCCAGCTCCGGACAGGGCTCTTCAGTTAATGAGCAGTTCTTC. This gives the protein CASSGQGSSVNEQFF.

V and J are TRBV9 and TRBJ2-3; unclear D gene. Germline-derived CDR1 and CDR2 are SGDLS and YYNGEE. With 6 bases removed from V and 0 bases from J, the gap between germline ends came to 14 bases. CDR3 length equals 15 residues. Here the CDR3 reads CASTESPQSTDTQYF. The CDR3 region has the DNA TGTGCCAGCACCGAATCTCCCCAGAGCACAGATACGCAGTATTTT.